This T cell receptor beta chain came from a study of blood T cell repertoires in COVID-19 (dated by TCRdb to 2020 to 2021). In the study overall: The collaborator samples originated in the United States, Italy and Spain and spanned the acute and convalescent phases of COVID-19. Samples were obtained from the ongoing ImmuneRACE study (first 160 participants) and from some 1,300 subjects provided by 6 global collaborators. A de-identified subject ID, COVID-19 status, age in years and sex were almost always included in the sample metadata. HLA class I and class II types, where available, came from metadata supplied by the sample provider rather than from assay-based typing. The repertoires were released in a freely available public database meant as a resource for research on the immune response to SARS-CoV-2. The material from the prospective study consisted of cDNA or gDNA derived from T cells, B-cell-depleted T cells, or PBMCs. Subjects who had been exposed to COVID-19, were actively infected with it, or had recovered from it provided the deeply sampled blood TCRbeta repertoires that made up the dataset. Overall results and qualifications from the work: Clinical and demographic metadata were provided uncurated, with the amount varying by source and participant.

With respect to this clone: Its antigen remains unidentified. No per-base quality is available; no much larger clone lies one base away.

TCRbeta CDR3 regions were amplified from genomic DNA using the immunoSEQ Assay, a bias-controlled multiplex PCR. Turning to the authors' computational methods: Nucleated cell counts per sample were estimated from amplification of reference gene primers within the assay. To quantify the absolute abundance of each unique TCRbeta CDR3 rearrangement, sequence reads were collapsed and filtered. Productive Simpson clonality was computed per sample as the square root of Simpson's diversity index over productive rearrangements. TCRdb holds this immuneACCESS table with in-frame rearrangements only. Some clones are missing; in checked studies, unresolved V genes explain under half, and the rest has no known cause. That table gives V, J and clone size, and the DNA gave D and trimming. The sample table shows roughly 130,000 clones, and roughly 80% are seen once. The ten largest clones represent approximately 16% of the sample.

Trimmed from V: 5 bases; trimmed from J: 6 bases; junction bases lacking a gene match: 13. The CDR3 goes from the cysteine to the phenylalanine over 16 residues. Solely the CDR3 DNA is kept, with 48 bases framed from the first base. CDR1 and CDR2, per the germline V gene, are SNHLY and FYNNEI. Each collaborating institution followed its own protocols to collect whole blood in K2EDTA tubes. Collaborator samples were shipped for TCRbeta analysis as frozen whole blood, isolated PBMCs, or DNA extracted from either sample type. The V gene is TRBV2 and the J gene is TRBJ1-5; 7 bases in the middle match TRBD1. This clonotype was sampled from a woman in her forties or fifties with acute or convalescent COVID-19. The sample was peripheral blood. The DNA reads TGTGCCAGCAGTCCACAGGGGTCAAGGCAGGGTCAGCCCCAGCATTTT. Its protein product is CASSPQGSRQGQPQHF.